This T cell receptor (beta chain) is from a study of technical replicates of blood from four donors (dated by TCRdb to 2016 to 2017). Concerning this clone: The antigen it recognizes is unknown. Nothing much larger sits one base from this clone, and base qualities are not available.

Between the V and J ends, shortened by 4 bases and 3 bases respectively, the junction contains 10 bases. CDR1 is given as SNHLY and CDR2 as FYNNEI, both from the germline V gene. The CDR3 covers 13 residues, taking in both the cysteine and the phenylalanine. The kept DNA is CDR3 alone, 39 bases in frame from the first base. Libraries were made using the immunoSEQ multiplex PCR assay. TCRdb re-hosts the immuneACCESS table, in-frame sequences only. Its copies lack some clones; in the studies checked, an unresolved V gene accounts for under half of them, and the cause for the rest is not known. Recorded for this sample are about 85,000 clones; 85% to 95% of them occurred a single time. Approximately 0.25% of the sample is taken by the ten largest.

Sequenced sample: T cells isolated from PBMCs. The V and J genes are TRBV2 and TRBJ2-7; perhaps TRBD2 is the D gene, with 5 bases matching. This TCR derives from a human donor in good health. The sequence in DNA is TGTGCCAGCAGTGGATCCGGGATCTACGAGCAGTACTTC. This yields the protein CASSGSGIYEQYF.